The sequence of this T cell receptor beta chain was determined in a study of T cells in Graves' hyperthyroidism and ophthalmopathy. Trimming stripped 7 bases from V and 0 bases from J, with 13 bases between. The CDR3 runs to 15 residues. Using RNA transcripts as the source, TCR beta CDR3 regions were amplified. The TCR CDR3 first-round RT-PCR relied on the HTBI primer set. TCRdb independently ran MiXCR on the multiplex PCR reads; one entry per CDR3 protein. Seen here are 600,000 to 850,000 distinct CDR3 sequences, about 17% observed once, and the top ten hold about a sixth. In its sample, this clonotype was seen a few times.

What was sequenced was blood. The source of this sequence is a woman between 45 and 60 years old with Graves' hyperthyroidism that later progressed to Graves' ophthalmopathy. V usage is TRBV12-3 or TRBV12-4 and J usage is TRBJ1-3; weak D call: TRBD1 (5 bases). CDR3 sequence (DNA): TGTGCCAGCATCATGCAGGGAGGCTCTGGAAACACCATATATTTT. This encodes CASIMQGGSGNTIYF.